The rows below give T cell receptor beta chains drawn from one sample of a study of cytomegalovirus exposure and HLA in healthy donors. TCRdb's table, derived via immunoSEQ multiplex PCR, lists solely in-frame clones and lacks some. The sample table includes 100,000 to 150,000 clones. Input material: PBMCs. The receptors originated from a man in his thirties or forties in good health and CMV-seronegative. The CDR3 runs from the conserved cysteine through the conserved F or W. Each record gives: J gene, V gene, D gene, CDR3 DNA, CDR3 protein. The D gene is left open where the match is weak.

TRBJ2-7,TRBV27,TRBD2,TGTGCCAGCAGTTTGCGGCAGCTTACGGGGGGCGAGCAGTACTTC,CASSLRQLTGGEQYF
TRBJ1-1,TRBV19,-,TGTGCCAGTAGTATTCTTCAGGGTGAGGCTTTCTTT,CASSILQGEAFF
TRBJ2-7,TRBV27,TRBD2,TGTGCCAGCAGTTTTCTAGCGGGATATACGGGCGAGCAGTACTTC,CASSFLAGYTGEQYF
TRBJ2-1,TRBV15,TRBD1,TGTGCCACCAGCAGCGCCACAGGGGAAGGTGAGCAGTTCTTC,CATSSATGEGEQFF
TRBJ2-2,TRBV7-6,TRBD1,TGTGCCAGCAGCCAAAGGACAGGGGGCACCGGGGAGCTGTTTTTT,CASSQRTGGTGELFF
TRBJ2-1,TRBV9,-,TGTGCCAGCAGCGTAGACGCGCGGGAATCGGGTGAGCAGTTCTTC,CASSVDARESGEQFF
TRBJ1-1,TRBV27,-,TGTGCCAGCAGTTCTATCCCCGAGTATGAAGCTTTCTTT,CASSSIPEYEAFF
TRBJ2-5,TRBV6-5,TRBD1,TGTGCCAGCAGTTACTCGGGCAGGGGGCAGGAGACCCAGTACTTC,CASSYSGRGQETQYF
TRBJ2-1,TRBV6-1,TRBD2,TGTGCCAGCACCAGCGGGAGCTCCTACAATGAGCAATTCTTC,CASTSGSSYNEQFF
TRBJ1-1,TRBV19,-,TGTGCCAGTATGAAGCAGGTCATCGACACTGAAGCTTTCTTT,CASMKQVIDTEAFF
TRBJ2-1,TRBV25-1,TRBD2,TGTGCCAGCAGTGTAGCGGGAGTCACCGATGAGCAGTTCTTC,CASSVAGVTDEQFF
TRBJ2-7,TRBV6-5,TRBD2,TGTGCCAGCAGTATATCTAGCGGCAAATCTGGCGAGCAGTACTTC,CASSISSGKSGEQYF
TRBJ2-1,TRBV2,TRBD2,TGTGCCAGCAGAGGCGGGAGAGGGAATGAGCAGTTCTTC,CASRGGRGNEQFF
TRBJ2-2,TRBV7-8,-,TGTGCCAGCAGCTTAGATCGGGACACAATTCTCACCGGGGAGCTGTTTTTT,CASSLDRDTILTGELFF
TRBJ1-5,TRBV19,-,TGTGCCAGTTTAGCGGATCCCAATCAGCCCCAGCATTTT,CASLADPNQPQHF
TRBJ1-6,TRBV5-6,TRBD1,TGTGCCAGCTCCAGGGACAGCCGCCTTGCCCCCCTCCACTTT,CASSRDSRLAPLHF
TRBJ2-1,TRBV25-1,TRBD2,TGTGCCAGCAGTGTAGCGGGAGTCACCGATGAGCGGTTCTTC,CASSVAGVTDERFF
TRBJ1-1,TRBV19,-,TGTGCCAGTAGTATGGGGAGAGGCACTGAAGCTTTCTTT,CASSMGRGTEAFF
TRBJ2-5,TRBV2,-,TGTGCCAGCAGTGACGTAGCAGGGGAGACCCAGTACTTC,CASSDVAGETQYF
TRBJ1-5,TRBV5-6,TRBD1,TGTGCCAGCAGCTTGATTGCCAGGGGGGACAATCAGCCCCAGCATTTT,CASSLIARGDNQPQHF
TRBJ2-1,TRBV4-3,TRBD2,TGCGCCAGCAGCCAAGAAGCGGGAGGGTACAATGAGCAGTTCTTC,CASSQEAGGYNEQFF
TRBJ2-2,TRBV5-4,TRBD2,TGTGCCAGCAGCCCCGGGAGCGGGAGGGGCACCGGGGAGCTGTTTTTT,CASSPGSGRGTGELFF
TRBJ1-5,TRBV6-1,TRBD1,TGTGCCAGCAGTGAAGTCAACAGGGGAGGCAATCAGCCCCAGCATTTT,CASSEVNRGGNQPQHF
TRBJ1-5,TRBV7-8,TRBD1,TGTGCCAGCAGCTTCACAGACAGGGGAGATCAGCCCCAGCATTTT,CASSFTDRGDQPQHF
TRBJ1-2,TRBV2,-,TGTGCCAGCAGCGTTCGGAGCTATGGCTACACCTTC,CASSVRSYGYTF
TRBJ1-4,TRBV2,-,TGTGCCAGCAGTGAAAGGCGGGGACGGTCTAATGAAAAACTGTTTTTT,CASSERRGRSNEKLFF
TRBJ2-1,TRBV7-8,-,TGTGCCAGCAGCTTAGGGGCAGGATCCTCCTACAATGAGCAGTTCTTC,CASSLGAGSSYNEQFF
TRBJ1-1,TRBV9,-,TGTGCCAGCAGCGCTAAGGACATGGCTAACACTGAAGCTTTCTTT,CASSAKDMANTEAFF
TRBJ1-2,TRBV19,-,TGTGCCAGTATTGGCCAGGGGACCTATGGCTACACCTTC,CASIGQGTYGYTF
TRBJ2-7,TRBV5-6,-,TGTGCCAGCAGGGAAGGACAGCTATTCTCCTACGAGCAGTACTTC,CASREGQLFSYEQYF
TRBJ2-7,TRBV30,-,TGTGCCTGGAGTCAAGGGGCCTTATTAAAAACCTACGAGCAGTACTTC,CAWSQGALLKTYEQYF
TRBJ2-7,TRBV5-4,-,TGTGCCAGCAGCTTGGAGCGGAACTCCTACGAGCAGTACTTC,CASSLERNSYEQYF
TRBJ1-6,TRBV19,-,TGTGCCAGTAGTTCGGTAGCCTCCTATAATTCACCCCTCCACTTT,CASSSVASYNSPLHF
TRBJ2-1,TRBV7-2,-,TGTGCCAGCAGCTTAGCATGGTCTAGCGCATCCTACAATGAGCAGTTCTTC,CASSLAWSSASYNEQFF
TRBJ2-7,TRBV7-2,-,TGTGCCAGCAGCTTAGACGACTACGAGCAGTACTTC,CASSLDDYEQYF
TRBJ2-1,TRBV6-6,TRBD2,TGTGCCAGCAGTTCTGAAGGGACTAGCGGCCACAATGAGCAGTTCTTC,CASSSEGTSGHNEQFF
TRBJ2-7,TRBV19,-,TGTGCCAGTAGTATAGGGGCAGGAAGAGCCTACGAGCAGTACTTC,CASSIGAGRAYEQYF
TRBJ2-7,TRBV28,-,TGTGCCAGCAGTTTGCCGGGGGTCGAGCAGTACTTC,CASSLPGVEQYF
TRBJ2-7,TRBV27,TRBD2,TGTGCCAGCAGTCCCCGGCTAGCGGCTACCTACGAGCAGTACTTC,CASSPRLAATYEQYF
TRBJ1-6,TRBV27,-,TGTGCCAGCAGTTTAAGCAGGGGCGGGTCACCCCTCCACTTT,CASSLSRGGSPLHF
TRBJ2-1,TRBV6-1,-,TGTGCCAGCAGTGCGAGTAGCGTTGGTGAGCAGTTCTTC,CASSASSVGEQFF
TRBJ2-6,TRBV2,-,TGTGCCAGCAGTGATCCCGGGGTAGTCACTGGGGCCAACGTCCTGACTTTC,CASSDPGVVTGANVLTF
TRBJ2-7,TRBV18,-,TGTGCCAGCTCACCAGGGGGCAGTTACGAGCAGTACTTC,CASSPGGSYEQYF
TRBJ1-4,TRBV7-9,-,TGTGCCAGCAGCCCCCGGGACCGCGGGAGGGGGAGACTGTTTTTT,CASSPRDRGRGRLFF
TRBJ2-3,TRBV19,-,TGTGCCAGTAGTAGGACGGACTACACAGATACGCAGTATTTT,CASSRTDYTDTQYF